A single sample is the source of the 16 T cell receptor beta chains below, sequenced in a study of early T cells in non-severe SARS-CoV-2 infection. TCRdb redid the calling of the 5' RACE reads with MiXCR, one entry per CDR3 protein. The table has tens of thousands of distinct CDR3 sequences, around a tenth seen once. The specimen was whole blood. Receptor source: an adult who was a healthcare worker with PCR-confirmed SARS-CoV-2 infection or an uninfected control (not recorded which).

The CDR3 loop is CASTNTEAFF. CDR3 sequence (DNA): TGTGCCAGCACGAACACTGAAGCTTTCTTT. The V call is TRBV2, the J call TRBJ1-1; no reliable D call. The CDR3 contains 10 residues. Trimming left V 7 bases short and J 1 base short, with 1 base between. Per germline, CDR1 SNHLY and CDR2 FYNNEI.

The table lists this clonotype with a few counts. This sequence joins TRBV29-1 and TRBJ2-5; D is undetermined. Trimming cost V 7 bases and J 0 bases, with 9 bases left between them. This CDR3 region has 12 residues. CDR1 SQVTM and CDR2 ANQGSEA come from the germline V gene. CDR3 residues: CSAKLNQETQYF. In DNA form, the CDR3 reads TGCAGCGCCAAGTTAAACCAAGAGACCCAGTACTTC.

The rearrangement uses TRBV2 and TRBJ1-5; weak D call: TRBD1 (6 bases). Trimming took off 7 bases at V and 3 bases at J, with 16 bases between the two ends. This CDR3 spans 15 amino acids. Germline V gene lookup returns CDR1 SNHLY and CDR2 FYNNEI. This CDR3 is CASKQGWRPNQPQHF. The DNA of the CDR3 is TGTGCCAGCAAGCAGGGGTGGAGGCCCAATCAGCCCCAGCATTTT.

This CDR3 is CASGLGTGGSDGYTF. In nucleotides, the CDR3 is TGTGCTAGTGGTTTAGGGACAGGGGGCTCGGATGGCTACACCTTC. The J gene is TRBJ1-2, the V gene TRBV12-5, with 12 bases aligning to TRBD1. Germline lookup yields CDR1 LGHNT and CDR2 FRNRAP. The CDR3 is made up of 15 amino acids. V shed 3 bases, J shed 6 bases, and the junction held 5 bases outside the gene matches.

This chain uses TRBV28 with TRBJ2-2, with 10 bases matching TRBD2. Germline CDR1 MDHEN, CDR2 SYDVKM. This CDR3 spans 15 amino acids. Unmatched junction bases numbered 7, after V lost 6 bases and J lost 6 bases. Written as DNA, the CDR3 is TGTGCCAGCAGCCCCCCTGGGACTAGCGCCGGGGAGCTGTTTTTT. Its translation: CASSPPGTSAGELFF.

The CDR3 loop reads CASSQDRGEWAEQYF. The CDR3 nucleotides are TGCGCCAGCAGCCAAGACCGGGGCGAGTGGGCCGAGCAGTACTTC. This sequence joins TRBV4-3 and TRBJ2-7; D possibly uses TRBD1 or TRBD2 (5 bases each). This CDR3 is built from 15 residues. V lost 0 bases and J 6 bases, leaving 15 bases between the germline ends. The germline gives CDR1 LGHNA, CDR2 YSLEER.

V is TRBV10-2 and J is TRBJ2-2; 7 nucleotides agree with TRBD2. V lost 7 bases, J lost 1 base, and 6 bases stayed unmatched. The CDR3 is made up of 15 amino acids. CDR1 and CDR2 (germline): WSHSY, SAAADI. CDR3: CASTRDYQNTGELFF. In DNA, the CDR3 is TGCGCCAGCACTAGGGACTACCAGAACACCGGGGAGCTGTTTTTT.

In DNA form, the CDR3 reads TGCAGCGGGGGACTAGGCGTTGAGCAGTTCTTC. Its translation: CSGGLGVEQFF. This chain links TRBV29-1 with TRBJ2-1, with 8 bases lining up with TRBD2. The CDR3 runs 11 residues. J gave up 9 bases and V 7 bases, and 5 bases lay outside the gene matches. Looked up from germline, CDR1 is SQVTM and CDR2 is ANQGSEA.

CDR3 sequence (DNA): TGTGCCAGCAGCTGGGGACTAGCGGGGAGCCAAGAGACCCAGTACTTC. It encodes CASSWGLAGSQETQYF. This chain links TRBV5-8 with TRBJ2-5; 13 bases agree with TRBD2. The trim removed 3 bases at V and 1 base at J, leaving 3 bases unmatched. Looked up from germline, CDR1 is SGHTS and CDR2 is YDEGEE. The CDR3 has 16 residues.

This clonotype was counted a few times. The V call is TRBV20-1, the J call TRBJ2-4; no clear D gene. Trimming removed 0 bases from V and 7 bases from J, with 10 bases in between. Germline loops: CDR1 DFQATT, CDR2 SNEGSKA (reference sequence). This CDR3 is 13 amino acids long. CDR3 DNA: TGCAGTGCTAGAGACCCTATGGACAACATTCAGTACTTC. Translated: CSARDPMDNIQYF.

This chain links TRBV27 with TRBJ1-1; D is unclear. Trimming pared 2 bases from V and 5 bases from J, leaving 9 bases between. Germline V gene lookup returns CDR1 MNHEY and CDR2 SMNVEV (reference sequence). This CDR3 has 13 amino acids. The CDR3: CASSLGRRTEAFF. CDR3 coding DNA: TGTGCCAGCAGTTTAGGGCGACGGACTGAAGCTTTCTTT.

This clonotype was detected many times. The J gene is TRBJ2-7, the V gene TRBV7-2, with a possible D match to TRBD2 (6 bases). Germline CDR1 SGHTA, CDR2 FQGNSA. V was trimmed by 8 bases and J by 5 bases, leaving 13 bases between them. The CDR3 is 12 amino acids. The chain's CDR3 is CASGRRPDEQYF. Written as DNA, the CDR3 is TGTGCCAGCGGGAGGAGGCCGGACGAGCAGTACTTC.

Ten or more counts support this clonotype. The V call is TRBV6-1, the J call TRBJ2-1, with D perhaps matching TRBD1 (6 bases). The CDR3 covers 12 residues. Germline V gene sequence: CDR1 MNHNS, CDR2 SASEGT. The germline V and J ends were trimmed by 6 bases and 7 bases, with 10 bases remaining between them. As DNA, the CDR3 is TGTGCCAGCAGGGAGAGGGGGAATGAGCAGTTCTTC. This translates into CASRERGNEQFF.

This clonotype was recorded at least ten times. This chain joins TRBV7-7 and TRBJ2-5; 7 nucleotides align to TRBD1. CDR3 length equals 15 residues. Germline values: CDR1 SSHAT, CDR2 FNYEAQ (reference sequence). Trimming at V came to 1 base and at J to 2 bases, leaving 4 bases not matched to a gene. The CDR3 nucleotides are TGTGCCAGCAGCTTAGGACAGGGAGAACAAGAGACCCAGTACTTC. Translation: CASSLGQGEQETQYF.

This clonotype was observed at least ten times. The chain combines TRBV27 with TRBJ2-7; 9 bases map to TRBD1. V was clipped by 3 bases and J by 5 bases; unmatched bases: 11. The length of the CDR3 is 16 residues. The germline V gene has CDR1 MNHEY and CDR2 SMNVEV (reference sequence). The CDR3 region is CASSFWAGTGSNEQYF. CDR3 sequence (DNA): TGTGCCAGCAGTTTCTGGGCCGGGACAGGGAGTAACGAGCAGTACTTC.

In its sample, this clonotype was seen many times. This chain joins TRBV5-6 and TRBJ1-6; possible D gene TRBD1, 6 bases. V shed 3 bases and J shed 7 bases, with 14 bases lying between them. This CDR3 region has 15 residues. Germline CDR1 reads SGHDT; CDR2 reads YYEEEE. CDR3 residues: CASSSAGHPNSPLHF. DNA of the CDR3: TGTGCCAGCAGCTCCGCGGGACACCCAAATTCACCCCTCCACTTT.